The TCR beta chain described here comes from a study of blood T cell repertoires in COVID-19. Study details: Some COVID-19 samples were acute and others convalescent; all came from the United States, Italy and Spain. From T cells, B-cell-depleted T cells, or PBMCs came the material, which was cDNA or gDNA.

The V end lost 1 base, the J end lost 0 bases, and 9 bases lay between the germline ends. The CDR3 is made up of 15 amino acids. Germline V gives CDR1 LGHDT, CDR2 YNNKEL (reference sequence). Per the study methods: Cell counts per sample came from amplifying reference gene primers. Some clones are missing from TCRdb's copy, which holds only in-frame ones; the method was immunoSEQ multiplex PCR. V and J calls and clone size come straight from that table; D and trimming were deduced from the DNA. The sample has over 130,000 clones; about 83% are singletons. The chain uses TRBV3-1 (or the pseudogene TRBV3-2) and TRBJ1-1; perhaps TRBD1 as D (5 bases). The clonotype originates from a woman aged 50 to 65 with acute COVID-19. The source material was PBMCs or T cells enriched from blood (not recorded which). The CDR3 is CASSQGGGMNTEAFF. In DNA, the CDR3 is TGTGCCAGCAGCCAAGGGGGGGGAATGAACACTGAAGCTTTCTTT.